The clone carrying this TCR beta chain was seen ten or more times. Its antigen remains unidentified. The data derive from a study of breast tumors, draining lymph nodes, adjacent tissues. General observations from the study: Luminal-like breast cancer showed significantly higher tumor–nontumor repertoire similarity than basal-like. Tumor repertoires ranked between lymph nodes and nontumor tissue in diversity, with V and J gene preferences.

TCRdb recomputed calls from the multiplex PCR reads with MiXCR, one row per CDR3 protein. The sample holds about 200,000 distinct CDR3 sequences, 30% to 35% seen once. The ends were cut back, 2 bases at V and 7 bases at J, with 11 bases in the middle. CDR1 and CDR2 (germline): DFQATT, SNEGSKA (reference sequence). The CDR3 loop spans 13 amino acids. Axillary draining lymph nodes of breast cancer patients supplied the node samples. The chain links TRBV20-1 to TRBJ1-4, with D hard to call. Sample: axillary lymph node tissue. The clonotype comes from a female donor with breast cancer. Some clones in this sample may be carry-over from other donors' samples. CDR3 DNA sequence: TGCAGTGCTAGACGTCCCAATAGTGAAAAACTGTTTTTT. It yields the protein CSARRPNSEKLFF.